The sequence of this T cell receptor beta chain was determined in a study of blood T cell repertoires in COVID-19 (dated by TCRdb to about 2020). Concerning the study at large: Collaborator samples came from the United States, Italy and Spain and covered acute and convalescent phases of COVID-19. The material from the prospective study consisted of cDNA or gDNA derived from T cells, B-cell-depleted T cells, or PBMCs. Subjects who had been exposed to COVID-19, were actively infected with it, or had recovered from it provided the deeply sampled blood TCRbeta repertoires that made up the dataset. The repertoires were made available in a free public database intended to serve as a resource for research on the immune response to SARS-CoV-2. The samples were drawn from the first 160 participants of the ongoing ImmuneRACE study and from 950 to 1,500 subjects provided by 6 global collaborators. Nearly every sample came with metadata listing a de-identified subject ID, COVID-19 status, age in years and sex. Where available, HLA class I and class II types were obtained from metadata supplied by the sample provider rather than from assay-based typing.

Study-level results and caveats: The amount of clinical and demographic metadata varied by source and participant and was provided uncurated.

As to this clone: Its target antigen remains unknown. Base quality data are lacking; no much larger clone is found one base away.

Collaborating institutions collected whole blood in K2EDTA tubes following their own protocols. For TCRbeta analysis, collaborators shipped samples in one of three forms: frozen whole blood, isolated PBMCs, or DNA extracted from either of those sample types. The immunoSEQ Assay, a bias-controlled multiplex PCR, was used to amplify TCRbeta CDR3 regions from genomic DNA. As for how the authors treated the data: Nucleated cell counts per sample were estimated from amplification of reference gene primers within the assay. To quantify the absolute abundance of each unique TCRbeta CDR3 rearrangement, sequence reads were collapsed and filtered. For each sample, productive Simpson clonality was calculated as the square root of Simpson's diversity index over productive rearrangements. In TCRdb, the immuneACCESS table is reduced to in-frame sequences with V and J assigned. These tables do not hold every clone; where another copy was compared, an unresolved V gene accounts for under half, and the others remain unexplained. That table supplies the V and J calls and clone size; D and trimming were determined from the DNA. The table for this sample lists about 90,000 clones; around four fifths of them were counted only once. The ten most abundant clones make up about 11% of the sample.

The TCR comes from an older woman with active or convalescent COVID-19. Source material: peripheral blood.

The CDR3 reads CASSLWADQTYEQYF. The sequenced DNA is TGCGCCAGCAGCTTGTGGGCAGACCAAACCTACGAGCAGTACTTC. The rearrangement combines TRBV5-1 with TRBJ2-7, with no confidently assigned D gene. The junction carries 13 bases between V and J, which are trimmed by 1 base and 2 bases respectively. The germline V gene encodes CDR1 SGHRS and CDR2 YFSETQ. From the cysteine through the phenylalanine, the CDR3 covers 15 amino acids. The retained sequence is limited to the CDR3, 45 bases, with the frame set at the first base.